This TCR beta chain was profiled in a study of T cell repertoires in cytomegalovirus infection. Comment on this clonotype: No antigen is known for it.

TCRdb used MiXCR to reprocess the reads, holding one entry per CDR3 protein. Of 400,000 to 600,000 distinct CDR3 sequences detected, under 55% appear once; the ten largest clones hold about 45%. There are 16 residues in the CDR3. V gave up 2 bases and J gave up 2 bases; unmatched junction bases: 4. CDR1 and CDR2 (germline): KGHSH, LQKENI. Here the sequenced sample was cultured PBMCs, taken from culture after CMV antigen stimulation. The chain combines TRBV18 with TRBJ2-1; 9 nucleotides agree with TRBD2. This clonotype originated in a human donor in good health (CMV status not recorded). Some clones in this sample may be carry-over from other donors' samples. This CDR3 reads CASSPETSGPYNEQFF. As DNA, the CDR3 is TGTGCCAGCTCACCAGAGACTAGCGGCCCCTACAATGAGCAGTTCTTC.